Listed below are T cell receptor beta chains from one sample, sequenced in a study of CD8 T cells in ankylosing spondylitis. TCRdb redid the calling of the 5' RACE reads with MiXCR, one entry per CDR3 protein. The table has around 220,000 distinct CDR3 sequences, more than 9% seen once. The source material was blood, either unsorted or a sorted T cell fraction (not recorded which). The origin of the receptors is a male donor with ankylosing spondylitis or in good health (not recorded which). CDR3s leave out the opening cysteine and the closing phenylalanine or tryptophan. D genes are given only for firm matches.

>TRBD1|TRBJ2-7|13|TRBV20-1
SARRDRGGSYEQY
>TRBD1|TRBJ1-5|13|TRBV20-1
SAPGTGRSDQPQH
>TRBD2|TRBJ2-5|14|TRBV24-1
ATGTPTSGKQETQY
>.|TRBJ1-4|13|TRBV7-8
ASSLGGTGNEKLF
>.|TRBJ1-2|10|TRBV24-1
AIEALNYGYT
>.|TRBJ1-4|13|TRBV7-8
ASSLEMETAEKLF
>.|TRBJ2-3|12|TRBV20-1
SANADSYSDTQY
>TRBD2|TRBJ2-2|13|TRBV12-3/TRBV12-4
ASTQGLIDTGELF
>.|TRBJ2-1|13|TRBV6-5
ASSYYHRLGNEQF
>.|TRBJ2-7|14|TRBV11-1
ASSLRLGTLVNEQY
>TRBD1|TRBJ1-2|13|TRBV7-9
ASSPTGVDGYGYT
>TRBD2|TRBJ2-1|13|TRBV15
ATSLGGGAYNEQF
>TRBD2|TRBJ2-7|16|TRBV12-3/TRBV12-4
ASSLARSLRLADYEQY
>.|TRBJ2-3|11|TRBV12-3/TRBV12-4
ASRDDTTDTQY
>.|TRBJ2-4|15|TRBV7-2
ASSLIPGAGYENIQY
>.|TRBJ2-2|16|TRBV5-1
ASSLALTGYYDTGELF
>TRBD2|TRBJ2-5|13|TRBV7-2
ASSRNGLAWETQY
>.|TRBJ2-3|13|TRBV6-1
ASSEGGLADDTQY
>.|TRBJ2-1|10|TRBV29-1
SVGYVYNEQF
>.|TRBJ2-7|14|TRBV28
ASTSQTRESLYEQY
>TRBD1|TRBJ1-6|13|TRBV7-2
ASSPGTGENSPLH
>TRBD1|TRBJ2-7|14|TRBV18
ASSPSATGTGNEQY
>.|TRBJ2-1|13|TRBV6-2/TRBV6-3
ASSPSRTFYNEQF
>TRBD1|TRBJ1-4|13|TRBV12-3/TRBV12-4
ASSSTGGQNEKLF
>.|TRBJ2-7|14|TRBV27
ASSFLDRLGAYEQY
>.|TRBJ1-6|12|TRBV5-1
ASSLEGGTTPLH
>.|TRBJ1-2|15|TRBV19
ASKGEAALGSNYGYT
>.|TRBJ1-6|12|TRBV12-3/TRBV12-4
ASSLAGLVSPLH
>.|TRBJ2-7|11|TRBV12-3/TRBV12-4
ASSLAEGREQY
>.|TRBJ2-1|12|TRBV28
ATDASTGSREQF
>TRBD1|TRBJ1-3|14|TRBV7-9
ASSPRDSSSGNTIY
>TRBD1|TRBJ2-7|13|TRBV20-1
SARFSPGQAHEQY
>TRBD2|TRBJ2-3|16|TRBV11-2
ASSRTAPQAGGTDTQY
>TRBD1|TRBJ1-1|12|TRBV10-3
AITLTGADTEAF
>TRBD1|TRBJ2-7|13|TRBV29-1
SVEAPGQDHYEQY
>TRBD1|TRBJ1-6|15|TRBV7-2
ASSLGWDRVGNSPLH
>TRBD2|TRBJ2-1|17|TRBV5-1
ASSLFASGGDSSYNEQF
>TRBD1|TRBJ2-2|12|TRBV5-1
ASSIQGATGELF
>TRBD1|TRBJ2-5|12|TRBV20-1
SAVARQGQETQY
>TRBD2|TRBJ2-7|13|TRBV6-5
ASSYLTSFPYEQY
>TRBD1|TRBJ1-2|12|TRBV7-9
ASSLGTGRYGYT
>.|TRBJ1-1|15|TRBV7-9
ASSRLRAEGVKPEAF
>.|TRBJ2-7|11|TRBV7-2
ASSLGARYEQY
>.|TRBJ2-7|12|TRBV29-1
SVGGGTSTYEQY
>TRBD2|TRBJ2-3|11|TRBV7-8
ASSSSQTSVQY
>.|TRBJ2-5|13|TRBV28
ASSPRDVLQETQY
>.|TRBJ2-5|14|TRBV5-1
ASSLVSGSKRETQY
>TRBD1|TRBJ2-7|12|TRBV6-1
ASNPPGQTYEQY